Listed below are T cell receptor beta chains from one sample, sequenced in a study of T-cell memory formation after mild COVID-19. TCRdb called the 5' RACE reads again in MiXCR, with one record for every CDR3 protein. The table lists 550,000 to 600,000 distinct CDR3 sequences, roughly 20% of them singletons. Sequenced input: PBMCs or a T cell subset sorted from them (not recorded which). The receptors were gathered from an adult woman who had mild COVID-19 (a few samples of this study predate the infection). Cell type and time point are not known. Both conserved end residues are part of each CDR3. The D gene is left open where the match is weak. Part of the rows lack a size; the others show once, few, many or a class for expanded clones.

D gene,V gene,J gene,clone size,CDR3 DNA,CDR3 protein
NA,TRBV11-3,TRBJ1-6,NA,TGTGCCAGCAGCCCGAAGGCAGGGAACCTGTATTCACCCCTCCACTTT,CASSPKAGNLYSPLHF
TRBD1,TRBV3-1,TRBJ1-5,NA,TGTGCCAGCAGCCCTTGGGACAGCTCTTATAGCAATCAGCCCCAGCATTTT,CASSPWDSSYSNQPQHF
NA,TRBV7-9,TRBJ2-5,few,TGTGCCAGCAGCTTAACTCAGGGTCTAGAGACCCAGTACTTC,CASSLTQGLETQYF
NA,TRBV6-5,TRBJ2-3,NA,TGTGCCAGCAGTATCTCAGGCACAGATACGCAGTATTTT,CASSISGTDTQYF
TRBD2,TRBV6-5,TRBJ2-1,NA,TGTGCCAGCAGTTACATGGGACTAGCGGCCGATGAGCAGTTCTTC,CASSYMGLAADEQFF
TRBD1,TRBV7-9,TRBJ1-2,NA,TGTGCCAGCAGCCCGATCCCCGGGACAGGCTATGGCTACACCTTC,CASSPIPGTGYGYTF
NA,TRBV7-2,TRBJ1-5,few,TGTGCCAGCAGCTTAATCTGGACCGCAGGGCCACAGCCCCAGCATTTT,CASSLIWTAGPQPQHF
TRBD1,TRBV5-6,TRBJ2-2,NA,TGTGCCAGCAGCTCGGTGACAGGGGTAAGGACCGGGGAGCTGTTTTTT,CASSSVTGVRTGELFF
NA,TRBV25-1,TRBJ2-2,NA,TGTGCCAGCAGTCTCCCATCCTTCGGAGCCACCGGGGAGCTGTTTTTT,CASSLPSFGATGELFF
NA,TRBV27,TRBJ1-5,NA,TGTGCCAGCAGCCCCAACAGGCTTAGCAATCAGCCCCAGCATTTT,CASSPNRLSNQPQHF
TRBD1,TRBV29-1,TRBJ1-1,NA,TGCAGCGCACGGACAGGGGCGAACACTGAAGCTTTCTTT,CSARTGANTEAFF
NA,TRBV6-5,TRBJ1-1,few,TGTGCCAGCAGTCCGGCAGGTGAGAACACTGAAGCTTTCTTT,CASSPAGENTEAFF
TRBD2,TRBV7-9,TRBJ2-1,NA,TGTGCCAGCAGGGGATTCGGGGGGGAAAACAATGAGCAGTTCTTC,CASRGFGGENNEQFF
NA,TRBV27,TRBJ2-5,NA,TGTGCCAGCCGGGACCACTCCCAAGAGACCCAGTACTTC,CASRDHSQETQYF
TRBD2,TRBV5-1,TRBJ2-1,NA,TGCGCCAGCAGCTTGACCCGTGTTCCCGTTCTTTTGGCGGGGGGGCTTTACAATGAGCAGTTCTTC,CASSLTRVPVLLAGGLYNEQFF
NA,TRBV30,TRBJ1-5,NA,TGTGCCTGGGGGAACCGTGCAGGCCAGCCCCAGCATTTT,CAWGNRAGQPQHF
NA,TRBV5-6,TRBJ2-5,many,TGTGCCAGCAGCTTGGCACTAGCACTCGGTCAAGAGACCCAGTACTTC,CASSLALALGQETQYF
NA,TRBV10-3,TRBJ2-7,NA,TGTGCCATCAGTGAAAACAGACTGAGCTCCTACGAGCAGTACTTC,CAISENRLSSYEQYF
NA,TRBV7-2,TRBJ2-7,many,TGTGCCAGCAGTCGTGGGGGAACCTACGAGCAGTACTTC,CASSRGGTYEQYF
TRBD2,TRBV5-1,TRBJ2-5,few,TGCGCCAGCAGCACCCGGACTAGCGGCCAAGAGACCCAGTACTTC,CASSTRTSGQETQYF
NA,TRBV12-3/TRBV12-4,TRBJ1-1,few,TGTGCCAGCAGTCTCCCCCCGGCGAATGAAGCTTTCTTT,CASSLPPANEAFF
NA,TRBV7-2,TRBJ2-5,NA,TGTGCCAGCAGCTTAGGGGGTGGGGCAAAAGAGACCCAGTACTTC,CASSLGGGAKETQYF
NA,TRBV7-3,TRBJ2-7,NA,TGTGCCAGCAGCCAAAAGGAATGGGTCAGCTACGAGCAGTACTTC,CASSQKEWVSYEQYF
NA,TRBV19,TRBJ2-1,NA,TGTGCCAGTAGTACGGGCCGAGCCGGAAGCTCCTACAATGAGCAGTTCTTC,CASSTGRAGSSYNEQFF
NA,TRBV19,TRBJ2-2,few,TGTGCCAGTAGTAGTCGGGTAGGGACCACCGGGGAGCTGTTTTTT,CASSSRVGTTGELFF
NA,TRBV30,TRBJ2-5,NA,TGTGCCTGGAGTGTAAGTGGGTTCCAAGAGACCCAGTACTTC,CAWSVSGFQETQYF
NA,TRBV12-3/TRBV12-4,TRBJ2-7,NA,TGTGCCAGCACTTCCCTGGGAGAGACCTACGAGCAGTACTTC,CASTSLGETYEQYF
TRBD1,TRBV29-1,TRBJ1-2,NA,TGCAGCGTGAGCGGGGGCCGGGACAGGGGTTTGTATGGCTACACCTTC,CSVSGGRDRGLYGYTF
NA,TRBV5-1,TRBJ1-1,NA,TGCGCCAGCAGCGGGGGGCCGTCAACGAACACTGAAGCTTTCTTT,CASSGGPSTNTEAFF
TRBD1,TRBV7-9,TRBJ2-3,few,TGTGCCAGCAGCATACAACAGGGGCCCTTCACAGATACGCAGTATTTT,CASSIQQGPFTDTQYF
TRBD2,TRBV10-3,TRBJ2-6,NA,TGTGCCATCAGTGACGGGAGGGCTGGGGCCAACGTCCTGACTTTC,CAISDGRAGANVLTF
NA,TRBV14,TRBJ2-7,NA,TGTGCCAGCAGCCAACTAACCGGGCTATACGAGCAGTACTTC,CASSQLTGLYEQYF